Listed below are T cell receptor beta chains from one sample, sequenced in a study of CD8 T cells in Susac syndrome. TCRdb analysed the immunoSEQ multiplex PCR reads with MiXCR anew, one entry per CDR3 protein. This sample carries some 96,000 distinct CDR3 sequences, about 93% of them seen once, and the ten largest clones take approximately 0.3%. Material for sequencing was CD4+ T cells from PBMCs. These receptors originate from a human donor with Susac syndrome. The CDR3 runs from the conserved cysteine through the conserved F or W. Part of the rows lack a size; the others show once, few, many or a class for expanded clones.

J | size | V | CDR3
TRBJ1-1 | NA | TRBV15 | CATSPMTGRNTEAFF
TRBJ2-5 | NA | TRBV12-3/TRBV12-4 | CASSTGTSGLETQYF
TRBJ2-3 | NA | TRBV11-2 | CASSHGGDTQYF
TRBJ1-5 | NA | TRBV30 | CAWTGRSNQPQHF
TRBJ1-2 | NA | TRBV29-1 | CSVEKRDRGNLNYGYTF
TRBJ1-6 | NA | TRBV7-8 | CASSLGSGDNSPLHF
TRBJ2-1 | NA | TRBV4-2 | CASSQEDFLDPYNEQFF
TRBJ1-2 | NA | TRBV25-1 | CASSRTNYGYTF
TRBJ1-1 | NA | TRBV12-3/TRBV12-4 | CASSPDGTEAFF
TRBJ1-6 | NA | TRBV2 | CASREGTNSPLHF
TRBJ2-3 | NA | TRBV29-1 | CSVDQRGEDTQYF
TRBJ2-1 | NA | TRBV2 | CASTRTSGWDNEQFF
TRBJ2-3 | NA | TRBV5-6 | CASQNGLRTDTQYF
TRBJ1-6 | NA | TRBV2 | CASTVSNSPLHF
TRBJ2-1 | once | TRBV20-1 | CSARINEWANEQFF
TRBJ2-7 | NA | TRBV15 | CATSRDASFYEQYF
TRBJ2-5 | NA | TRBV20-1 | CSARVFGGGGETQYF
TRBJ2-3 | once | TRBV7-9 | CASSLASAASTDTQYF
TRBJ2-1 | NA | TRBV20-1 | CSTIGTGISGSYNEQFF
TRBJ2-2 | NA | TRBV30 | CAWSVPGDTGELFF
TRBJ1-2 | NA | TRBV30 | CAWSGQGYGYTF
TRBJ2-7 | NA | TRBV18 | CASSPRMGDSLGHEQYF
TRBJ2-1 | NA | TRBV20-1 | CSATKASGGNNEQFF
TRBJ2-7 | NA | TRBV2 | CASSEASAGGSEQYF
TRBJ1-5 | NA | TRBV5-1 | CASSLEGAGNQPQHF
TRBJ2-6 | NA | TRBV25-1 | CASSEGSSGANVLTF
TRBJ1-5 | NA | TRBV19 | CATRQINQPQHF
TRBJ1-2 | NA | TRBV25-1 | CASSELTGELNGYTF
TRBJ2-5 | NA | TRBV20-1 | CSARDMGQGAETQYF
TRBJ1-5 | NA | TRBV30 | CAWRGTGGYQPQHF
TRBJ2-7 | NA | TRBV7-9 | CASSQGGRAEQYF
TRBJ1-1 | NA | TRBV18 | CASSKDRANTEAFF
TRBJ2-5 | NA | TRBV10-2 | CASRTQETQYF
TRBJ2-6 | NA | TRBV4-1 | CASSQGRAISGANVLTF
TRBJ1-3 | NA | TRBV29-1 | CSATEDPSGNTIYF
TRBJ2-1 | NA | TRBV28 | CASSLGQVSYNEQFF
TRBJ2-3 | NA | TRBV5-1 | CASSLAGDTDTQYF
TRBJ1-1 | NA | TRBV30 | CAWIPTEAFF
TRBJ2-7 | NA | TRBV6-6 | CASMFSGSSYEQYF
TRBJ2-7 | NA | TRBV15 | CATSRDLQIRSYEQYF
TRBJ1-1 | NA | TRBV7-8 | CASSSSRQEEAFF
TRBJ2-7 | once | TRBV9 | CASSDAFLAGGKEEQYF
TRBJ2-1 | few | TRBV20-1 | CSAPITSLGEQFF
TRBJ1-1 | NA | TRBV5-1 | CASSLSQTGGTEAFF
TRBJ2-3 | NA | TRBV20-1 | CSAIRTSGGAFTDTQYF
TRBJ2-5 | NA | TRBV7-7 | CASSLDSQETQYF
TRBJ2-3 | few | TRBV7-2 | CASSWAADTQYF
TRBJ2-3 | NA | TRBV6-2/TRBV6-3 | CASGRTSTDTQYF
TRBJ2-2 | NA | TRBV7-2 | CAPGTSYTGELFF
TRBJ2-6 | NA | TRBV3-1 | CASSLYSSGANVLTF
TRBJ2-3 | NA | TRBV7-3 | CASSYPRDTQYF
TRBJ1-5 | NA | TRBV20-1 | CSANRDTGVGNQPQHF
TRBJ1-3 | NA | TRBV29-1 | CSVGGSTPGNTIYF
TRBJ2-5 | NA | TRBV6-5 | CASSSFYSGGKETQYF
TRBJ2-7 | NA | TRBV6-2/TRBV6-3 | CASSTRQGSHEQYF